This T cell receptor beta chain comes out of a study of T cells in localized non-small cell lung cancer. Whole-study results and caveats: Across samples, adjacent lung featured a median roughly 50 of the top 100 tumor clones. It was uninvolved adjacent lung that showed the highest T cell clonality, exceeding tumor. Because researchers sequenced only one region of the tumor, heterogeneity is still possible. Those with higher blood T cell density had longer overall survival.

Libraries were prepared by immunoSEQ multiplex PCR; TCRdb keeps only in-frame clonotypes and omits some of them. The sample holds around 2,000 clones, around 25% seen once. Comments on this clone: Its specificity is unknown.

The CDR3 length is 14 residues. V lost 4 bases to trimming and J lost 0 bases, with 11 bases between them. Germline CDR1 reads SGHRS; CDR2 reads YFSETQ. The clonotype comes from a man aged 40 to 70 with stage III lung adenocarcinoma. Specimen: lung tumor tissue, collected before any cancer treatment. The J gene is TRBJ2-7, the V gene TRBV5-1; no clear D gene. CDR3 loop: CASSPGVYSYEQYF. The CDR3 DNA sequence: TGCGCCAGCAGCCCTGGCGTGTACTCCTACGAGCAGTACTTC. Looking up the rest from reference TRBV5-1 and TRBJ2-7 gives the full variable domain: KAGVTQTPRYLIKTRGQQVTLSCSPISGHRSVSWYQQTPGQGLQFLFEYFSETQRNKGNFPGRFSGRQFSNSRSEMNVSTLELGDSALYLCASSPGVYSYEQYFGPGTRLTVT.